Below, one TCR beta chain is given with its context. CDR3 length: 14 amino acids. Trimming removed 0 bases at V and 6 bases at J, with 11 bases between. Germline lookup yields CDR1 MNHEY and CDR2 SVGAGI. The naive CD8 subset, CD45RO-negative cells positively selected for CCR7, excluded terminally differentiated effector memory CD45RA+ cells. The sample originates from a study of shared clonotypes between healthy human individuals. Generated by immunoSEQ multiplex PCR, the TCRdb table keeps only in-frame clones and is missing some. The table records 550,000 to 750,000 clones, roughly nine tenths of them present only once.

The specimen was naive CD8+ T cells sorted from blood. The chain has TRBV6-5 and TRBJ1-2; no firm D call. This TCR was sampled from a man aged 25 to 40 in good health. The CDR3 loop is CASSYSGINDGYTF. CDR3 DNA: TGTGCCAGCAGTTACTCGGGTATAAATGATGGCTACACCTTC.